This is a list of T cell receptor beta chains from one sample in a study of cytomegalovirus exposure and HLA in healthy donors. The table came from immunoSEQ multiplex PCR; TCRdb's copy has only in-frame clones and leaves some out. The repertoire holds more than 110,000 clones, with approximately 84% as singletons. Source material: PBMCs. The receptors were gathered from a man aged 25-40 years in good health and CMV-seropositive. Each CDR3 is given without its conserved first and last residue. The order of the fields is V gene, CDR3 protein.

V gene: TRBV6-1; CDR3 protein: ASSGSGYEQY
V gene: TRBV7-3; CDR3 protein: ASSLFGLNTEAF
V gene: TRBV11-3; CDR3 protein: ASSLQGALYEQY
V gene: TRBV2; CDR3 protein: ASSEALTRQF
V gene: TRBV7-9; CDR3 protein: ASSSTHGGPLSGANVLT
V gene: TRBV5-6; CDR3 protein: ASTLTGVGVRSEAF
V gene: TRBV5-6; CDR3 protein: ASSLELQQETQY
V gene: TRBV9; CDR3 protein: ASSDGVVTSETQY
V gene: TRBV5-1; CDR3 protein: ASSSGQGDTDTQY
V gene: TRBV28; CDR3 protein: ASSLEGGLRMNTEAF
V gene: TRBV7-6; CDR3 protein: ASSSGDRAGNEQF
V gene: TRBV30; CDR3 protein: AWSFKGAAGNTIY
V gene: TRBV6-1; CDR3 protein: ASSDVGQGAYEQY
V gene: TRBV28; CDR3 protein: ASSFPYGSGNTIY
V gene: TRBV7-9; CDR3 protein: ASSLSSGGFRTRDTQY
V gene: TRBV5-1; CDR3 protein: ASSTGVNTEAF
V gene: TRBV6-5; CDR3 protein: ASSYGTADSYEQY
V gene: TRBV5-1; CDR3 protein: ASSLGTGPNQPQH
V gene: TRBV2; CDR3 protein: ASSLTSGGADTQY
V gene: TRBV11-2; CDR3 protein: ASSLGGTSYYEQY
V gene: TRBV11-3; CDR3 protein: ASSLRRTGGSYEQY
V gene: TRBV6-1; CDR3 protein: ASSEAGRAGVTEAF
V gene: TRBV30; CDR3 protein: AGLTGVSYNSPLH
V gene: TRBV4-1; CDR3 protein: ASSLNGLDTGELF
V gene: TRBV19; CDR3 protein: ASSPGTGNRSPLH
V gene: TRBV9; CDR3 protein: ASSVASGGEQF
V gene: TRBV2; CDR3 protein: ATQADQAYEQY
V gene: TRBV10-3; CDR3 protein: AISGQEENEKLF
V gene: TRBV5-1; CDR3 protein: ASRSGQETQY
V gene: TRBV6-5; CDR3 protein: ASSPPGSTEAF
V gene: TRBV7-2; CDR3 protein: ASSRQTGGPIAKNIQY
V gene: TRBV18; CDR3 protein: ASSPPRDRGNTEAF
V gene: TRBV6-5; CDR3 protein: ASSYGAGGSYEQY
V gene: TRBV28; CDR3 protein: ASSSSLIGSPLH
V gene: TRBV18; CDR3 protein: ASSVEGARGYT
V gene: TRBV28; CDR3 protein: ASSFPSFGDGGYT
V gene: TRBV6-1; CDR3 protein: ASSGRGGNTEAF
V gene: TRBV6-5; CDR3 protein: ASGIAGYGDEQF